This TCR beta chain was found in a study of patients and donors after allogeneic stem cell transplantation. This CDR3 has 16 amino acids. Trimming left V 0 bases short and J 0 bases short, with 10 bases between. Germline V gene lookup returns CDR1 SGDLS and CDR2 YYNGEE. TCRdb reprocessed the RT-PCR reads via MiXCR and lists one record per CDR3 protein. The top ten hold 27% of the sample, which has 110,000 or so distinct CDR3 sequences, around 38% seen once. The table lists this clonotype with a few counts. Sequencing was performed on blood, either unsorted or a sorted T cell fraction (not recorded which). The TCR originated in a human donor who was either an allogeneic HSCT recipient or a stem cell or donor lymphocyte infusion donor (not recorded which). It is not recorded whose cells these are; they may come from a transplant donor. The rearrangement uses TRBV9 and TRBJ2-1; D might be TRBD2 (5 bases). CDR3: CASSVGPGNSYNEQFF. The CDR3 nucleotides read TGTGCCAGCAGCGTAGGTCCGGGAAACTCCTACAATGAGCAGTTCTTC.